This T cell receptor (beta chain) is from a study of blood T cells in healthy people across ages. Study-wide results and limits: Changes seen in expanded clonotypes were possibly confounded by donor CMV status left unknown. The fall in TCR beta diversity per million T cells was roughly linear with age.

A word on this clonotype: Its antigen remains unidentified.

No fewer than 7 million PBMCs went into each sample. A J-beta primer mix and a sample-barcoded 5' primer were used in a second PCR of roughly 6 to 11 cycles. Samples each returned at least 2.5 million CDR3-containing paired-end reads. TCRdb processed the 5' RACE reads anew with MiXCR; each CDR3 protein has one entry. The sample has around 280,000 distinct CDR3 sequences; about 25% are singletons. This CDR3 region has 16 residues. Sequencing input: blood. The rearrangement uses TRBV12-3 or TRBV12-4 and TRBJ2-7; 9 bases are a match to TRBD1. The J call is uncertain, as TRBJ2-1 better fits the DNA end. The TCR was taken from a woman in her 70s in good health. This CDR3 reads CASRPNTGTGLNEQFF. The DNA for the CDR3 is TGTGCCAGCAGACCAAACACCGGGACAGGGTTGAATGAGCAGTTCTTC.